One and the same sample provided the 21 T cell receptor beta chains below, sequenced in a study of blood T cell repertoires in COVID-19. Sequencing was performed with immunoSEQ multiplex PCR; in TCRdb, only in-frame clones are kept and a portion is missing. The sample includes around 140,000 clones, approximately 87% of them seen just once. Sequencing input: peripheral blood. The receptors stem from a middle-aged man who had recovered from COVID-19.

V gene TRBV6-5 combines with J gene TRBJ1-5, with a weak D call TRBD1 (5 bases). The V and J ends lost 6 bases and 2 bases respectively, with 11 bases between them. Germline CDR1 is MNHEY and CDR2 is SVGAGI. The CDR3 length is 14 residues. The CDR3 nucleotides are TGTGCCAGCAGCCTCGACAGCCGCAATCAGCCCCAGCATTTT. It yields the protein CASSLDSRNQPQHF.

The chain is built from TRBV5-4 and TRBJ2-3; TRBD2 agrees at 11 bases. CDR1 and CDR2 from the germline V gene are SGHNT and YYREEE (reference sequence). The V gene end was trimmed by 4 bases and the J gene end by 5 bases; junction bases not matched to a gene: 12. CDR3 length: 17 residues. The CDR3 DNA reads TGTGCCAGCAGCCTGGATCTGACTAGCGGGGCTAGAGATACGCAGTATTTT. Translated, it gives CASSLDLTSGARDTQYF. Together with reference TRBV5-4 and TRBJ2-3, the CDR3 gives the full variable domain: ETGVTQSPTHLIKTRGQQVTLRCSSQSGHNTVSWYQQALGQGPQFIFQYYREEENGRGNFPPRFSGLQFPNYSSELNVNALELDDSALYLCASSLDLTSGARDTQYFGPGTRLTVL.

The rearrangement joins TRBV5-8 to TRBJ2-3, with a weak D call TRBD2 (6 bases). V lost 4 bases, J lost 2 bases, and 17 bases lay in between. The CDR3 runs 16 residues. Germline V gene sequence: CDR1 SGHTS, CDR2 YDEGEE. In DNA form, the CDR3 reads TGTGCCAGCAGCGCTCGATTAGCTAGCGACACAGATACGCAGTATTTT. As protein: CASSARLASDTDTQYF. The variable domain in full, completed from reference TRBV5-8 and TRBJ2-3, reads EAGVTQSPTHLIKTRGQQATLRCSPISGHTSVYWYQQALGLGLQFLLWYDEGEERNRGNFPPRFSGRQFPNYSSELNVNALELEDSALYLCASSARLASDTDTQYFGPGTRLTVL.

This clone turned up a few times. The rearrangement joins TRBV30 to TRBJ2-5; perhaps TRBD1 as D (5 bases). Deletions cut 3 bases from V and 2 bases from J, with 19 bases between. The germline CDR1 and CDR2 sequences are GTSNPN and SVGIG (reference sequence). This CDR3 region has 16 residues. The CDR3 region is CAWSRLGPPQQETQYF. The CDR3 DNA reads TGTGCCTGGAGCCGCCTGGGGCCCCCACAGCAAGAGACCCAGTACTTC. Complete variable domain (other parts from reference TRBV30 and TRBJ2-5): SQTIHQWPATLVQPVGSPLSLECTVEGTSNPNLYWYRQAAGRGLQLLFYSVGIGQISSEVPQNLSASRPQDRQFILSSKKLLLSDSGFYLCAWSRLGPPQQETQYFGPGTRLLVL.

This clone appeared a single time. The J gene is TRBJ2-3, the V gene TRBV11-2; possibly TRBD2 for D (5 bases). CDR1 and CDR2 (germline): SGHAT, FQNNGV. This CDR3 is built from 17 residues. Trimming took off 1 base at V and 0 bases at J, with 14 bases between the two ends. This chain's CDR3 is CASSLGGQASSTDTQYF. The CDR3 DNA is TGTGCCAGCAGCTTAGGTGGGCAGGCTAGCAGCACAGATACGCAGTATTTT. Filled out from reference TRBV11-2 and TRBJ2-3, the complete variable domain reads EAGVAQSPRYKIIEKRQSVAFWCNPISGHATLYWYQQILGQGPKLLIQFQNNGVVDDSQLPKDRFSAERLKGVDSTLKIQPAKLEDSAVYLCASSLGGQASSTDTQYFGPGTRLTVL.

This clone was detected only once. The chain has TRBV2 and TRBJ1-2; 7 nucleotides match TRBD1. The trim removed 7 bases at V and 7 bases at J, leaving 9 bases unmatched. Germline V CDR1 and CDR2: SNHLY, FYNNEI. The CDR3 runs to 13 residues. Here the CDR3 DNA reads TGTGCCAGCAAACTGACAGGGTTAAGTGGCTACACCTTC. It yields the protein CASKLTGLSGYTF.

This chain links TRBV25-1 with TRBJ2-3; 7 nucleotides align to TRBD1. Looked up from germline, CDR1 is MGHDK and CDR2 is SYGVNS. The CDR3 loop spans 16 amino acids. V gave up 3 bases and J gave up 3 bases; unmatched junction bases: 9. CDR3: CASSESSSGGTDTQYF. The CDR3 coding sequence is TGTGCCAGCAGTGAGTCATCGTCAGGGGGTACAGATACGCAGTATTTT. Filled out from reference TRBV25-1 and TRBJ2-3, the complete variable domain reads EADIYQTPRYLVIGTGKKITLECSQTMGHDKMYWYQQDPGMELHLIHYSYGVNSTEKGDLSSESTVSRIRTEHFPLTLESARPSHTSQYLCASSESSSGGTDTQYFGPGTRLTVL.

This rearrangement joins TRBV6-1 to TRBJ1-6; no firm D call. The V and J ends lost 0 bases and 0 bases respectively, with 9 bases between them. The CDR3 length is 17 residues. CDR1 and CDR2 from the germline V gene are MNHNS and SASEGT. DNA for the CDR3: TGTGCCAGCAGTGAAGCTTTGCACAGCTCCTATAATTCACCCCTCCACTTT. This encodes CASSEALHSSYNSPLHF.

The V gene is TRBV11-3, the J gene TRBJ2-1, with 7 positions matching TRBD1. CDR1 and CDR2 (germline): SGHNT, YENEEA. V trimming: 5 bases; J trimming: 1 base; junction bases outside the gene matches: 5. The CDR3 has 15 amino acids. The CDR3: CASSPRQGSYNEQFF. The CDR3, as DNA: TGTGCCAGCAGCCCCCGACAGGGATCCTACAATGAGCAGTTCTTC.

This sequence joins TRBV5-6 and TRBJ1-5, with 9 bases that match TRBD1. The V and J ends lost 2 bases and 0 bases, in that order; junction bases with no gene match: 6. This CDR3 spans 17 amino acids. Germline-derived CDR1 and CDR2 are SGHDT and YYEEEE. This chain's CDR3 is CASSFGTGQGSNQPQHF. DNA for the CDR3: TGTGCCAGCAGCTTTGGAACGGGACAGGGTAGCAATCAGCCCCAGCATTTT. Based on the CDR3 plus reference TRBV5-6 and TRBJ1-5, the full variable domain is DAGVTQSPTHLIKTRGQQVTLRCSPKSGHDTVSWYQQALGQGPQFIFQYYEEEERQRGNFPDRFSGHQFPNYSSELNVNALLLGDSALYLCASSFGTGQGSNQPQHFGDGTRLSIL.

This chain connects TRBV27 to TRBJ2-1; no clear D. The V gene lost 1 base and the J gene lost 3 bases, with 4 bases spanning the gap. The CDR3 extends over 13 amino acids. Germline V gives CDR1 MNHEY, CDR2 SMNVEV (reference sequence). The CDR3 DNA is TGTGCCAGCAGTTTATTTAGCTACAATGAGCAGTTCTTC. It is translated as CASSLFSYNEQFF.

The chain links TRBV3-1 (or the pseudogene TRBV3-2) to TRBJ2-1; 11 nucleotides agree with TRBD2. From germline, CDR1 is LGHDT and CDR2 YNNKEL (reference sequence). The CDR3 extends over 15 amino acids. Trimming cost V 3 bases and J 6 bases; bases outside gene matches: 4. The CDR3 DNA sequence: TGTGCCAGCAGCCACTTTAGCGGGGGGGTCAATGAGCAGTTCTTC. As protein: CASSHFSGGVNEQFF.

This chain uses TRBV2 with TRBJ1-5, with TRBD1 identical over 8 bases. The CDR3 contains 16 residues. Germline V gene sequence: CDR1 SNHLY, CDR2 FYNNEI. Trimming cost V 4 bases and J 0 bases; bases outside gene matches: 5. This CDR3 reads CASSGTGPFSNQPQHF. The DNA for the CDR3 is TGTGCCAGCAGTGGGACAGGGCCTTTTAGCAATCAGCCCCAGCATTTT.

The gene calls are TRBV19 and TRBJ1-6; the match to TRBD1 covers 9 bases. In germline, CDR1 is LNHDA, CDR2 SQIVND (reference sequence). The CDR3 spans 14 residues. V lost 9 bases, J lost 7 bases, and 7 bases stayed unmatched. The DNA for the CDR3 is TGTGCCAGCGGGACAGGGTCCCCCAATTCACCCCTCCACTTT. The encoded protein is CASGTGSPNSPLHF.

The V and J genes are TRBV19 and TRBJ2-7; 8 nucleotides agree with TRBD1. After removal of 4 bases from V and 3 bases from J, the junction contained 2 bases not matched to a gene. Germline V CDR1 and CDR2: LNHDA, SQIVND (reference sequence). The CDR3 is 13 residues long. CDR3 nucleotide sequence: TGTGCCAGTAGTAAAGACAGGGGCTACGAGCAGTACTTC. Its protein is CASSKDRGYEQYF.

V usage is TRBV25-1 and J usage is TRBJ1-2; D perhaps matches TRBD1 (5 bases). The length of the CDR3 is 16 residues. Germline CDR1 reads MGHDK; CDR2 reads SYGVNS. With 2 bases removed from V and 2 bases from J, the gap between germline ends came to 15 bases. The CDR3 is CASSETGDLGNYGYTF. DNA for the CDR3: TGTGCCAGCAGTGAAACGGGGGATTTAGGGAACTATGGCTACACCTTC.

This clone was counted once. V and J are TRBV30 and TRBJ1-5; D not certain. The CDR3 is made up of 16 amino acids. The V end lost 0 bases, the J end lost 3 bases, and 15 bases lay between the germline ends. Germline V gives CDR1 GTSNPN, CDR2 SVGIG (reference sequence). The CDR3 region is CAWSVGGRGNNQPQHF. The DNA for the CDR3 is TGTGCCTGGAGTGTAGGTGGCCGGGGAAACAATCAGCCCCAGCATTTT.

V usage is TRBV5-4 and J usage is TRBJ2-5; possibly TRBD2 for D (5 bases). Germline-derived CDR1 and CDR2 are SGHNT and YYREEE (reference sequence). The CDR3 contains 15 residues. Trimming removed 2 bases from V and 1 base from J, with 12 bases in between. DNA for the CDR3: TGTGCCAGCAGCTTCTCCTCCAGCGGCCAAGAGACCCAGTACTTC. Amino acid sequence: CASSFSSSGQETQYF.

The chain recombines TRBV29-1 with TRBJ1-1; TRBD1 matches 8 bases. The CDR3 covers 13 residues. The trim removed 5 bases at V and 5 bases at J, leaving 7 bases unmatched. Germline V gene lookup returns CDR1 SQVTM and CDR2 ANQGSEA. CDR3 loop: CSVFGQGWTEAFF. The CDR3, as DNA: TGCAGCGTTTTCGGACAGGGTTGGACTGAAGCTTTCTTT. The full variable domain, rest sourced from reference TRBV29-1 and TRBJ1-1, is SAVISQKPSRDICQRGTSLTIQCQVDSQVTMMFWYRQQPGQSLTLIATANQGSEATYESGFVIDKFPISRPNLTFSTLTVSNMSPEDSSIYLCSVFGQGWTEAFFGQGTRLTVV.

The chain is built from TRBV6-5 and TRBJ2-2, with 9 bases matching TRBD1. There are 14 residues in the CDR3. V shed 5 bases and J 7 bases; nucleotides not matched to a gene: 5. Germline V gene data show CDR1 as MNHEY and CDR2 as SVGAGI. This chain's CDR3 is CASSRQGGIGELFF. CDR3 coding DNA: TGTGCCAGCAGTCGACAGGGGGGAATCGGGGAGCTGTTTTTT.

In its sample, this clone was seen a few times. J is TRBJ2-4 and V is TRBV12-3 or TRBV12-4; D might be TRBD1 (6 bases). Trimming pared 5 bases from V and 7 bases from J, leaving 12 bases between. CDR3 size: 13 residues. DNA for the CDR3: TGTGCCAGCAGTGTGACAGGACCCAACATTCAGTACTTC. It translates to CASSVTGPNIQYF.